Included here is one T cell receptor (beta chain) sequence, with context. Its antigen is currently not known. This clone may be a read error of a much larger clone one base away. V gives up 6 bases and J gives up 6 bases, and the segment between their germline ends measures 14 bases. Including the terminal cysteine and phenylalanine, the CDR3 comprises 13 residues. Of the read, only the CDR3 DNA is kept; its 39 bases are in frame from base 1. Looking up the germline V gene yields CDR1 MDHEN and CDR2 SYDVKM. This sample stems from a study of blood T cells in healthy people across ages (dated by TCRdb to the mid-2010s). Looking at the study overall: In model experiments, template switching captured roughly one uniquely barcoded TCR beta cDNA molecule for every two T cells. To track age-related changes in TCR beta repertoire diversity, the study relied on deep sequencing normalized with unique cDNA molecular identifiers. The donors were divided into four age groups: young (average approximately 17 years), middle-aged (approximately 39), aged (about 62) and long-lived (roughly 82). To avoid experimental bias, donors of different ages were distributed randomly across sequencing lanes. Two additional independent replicas of 1 million unique cDNA reads from the same blood draw were analyzed for two donors (one aged 18 to 30 and one aged 80 or older).

The library was obtained by 5' RACE. Reads for this sample came from an Illumina HiSeq 2500. The second PCR ran for about 6 to 11 cycles and used a J-beta primer mix along with a sample-barcoded 5' primer. A unique molecular identifier was introduced onto each TCR beta cDNA molecule by a template-switch 5' adaptor carrying 12 random nucleotides. Each sample yielded at least 3 million CDR3-containing paired-end reads. The Mint cDNA synthesis kit, primed by a TRBC-specific oligonucleotide, was used to synthesize first-strand cDNA from all RNA. After uracil-DNA glycosylase treatment, a first 18-cycle PCR used universal primers M1SS and BC2_uni_R on all cDNA. The published analysis was carried out like this. For normalization, 1 million high-quality reads, each with a distinct molecular identifier, were randomly selected from each sample. Instead of being binned into consensus sequences, reads with shared molecular identifiers were discarded. CDR3 identification, clonotype clustering and error correction used MiTCR with a Q25 quality threshold and the strictest error-elimination algorithm. A nonparametric unseen species model with Euler transformation was used to estimate lower-bound total TCR beta diversity. TCRdb reanalyzed the raw reads on its own, using fastp at Q25 for trimming and MiXCR for clone calling, and kept in-frame beta chains. Rows with one shared CDR3 protein collapse into an entry with the most common genes and DNA. TCRdb's processing, not the study's, gives the V and J calls here. The sample records around 1.5 million distinct CDR3 sequences, 42% of which are singletons. The biggest ten clones account for roughly 7.9% of the sample.

The paper as a whole reports these results and caveats: Estimates of total diversity from one million sequenced T cells were regarded as lower bounds and underestimates. A strong correlation was found between observed TCR beta diversity and the percentage of naive T cells measured by flow cytometry. Donor CMV infection status was unknown, potentially confounding age-related changes in expanded clonotypes. Compared with the aged group, the long-lived group had more naive CD4+ T cells, fewer expanded clones and increased TCR diversity, suggesting age selection. As age increased, observed TCR beta diversity per million T cells dropped in a roughly linear way, and a significant reduction was already evident by age 40. Because profiling used bulk unsorted PBMCs, naive and antigen-experienced compartments could not be compared conclusively.

Systemically healthy Caucasian individuals from Russia, some 36 in total and aged about 6 to 100 years, were included as donors. Each donor gave 8 to 10 milliliters of peripheral blood, collected into EDTA-treated Vacutainer tubes. Ficoll-Paque density-gradient centrifugation was used to isolate PBMCs, with at least 6.5 million per sample. Trizol reagent was used to extract total RNA from the PBMCs, yielding at least 5.5 micrograms per sample. Naive CD45RAhigh/CD27high T cell percentages were measured by flow cytometry on a PBMC aliquot from every donor. Here the chain combines TRBV28 and TRBJ1-2, and possibly TRBD1, on 5 matching bases. The receptor was derived from a woman between 18 and 29 years old in good health. The specimen sequenced was blood. The nucleotide sequence is TGTGCCAGCAGCTTACAGGTTTTGGATGGCTACACCTTC. It codes for CASSLQVLDGYTF.